This TCR beta chain was observed in a study of T cells expressing NK-cell markers. At the level of the study: The study drew TCR beta repertoires from sorted CD3+CD56+NKG2C+, CD3+CD56+NKG2C- and CD3+CD56-NKG2C+ T cells.

From germline, CDR1 is LNHDA and CDR2 SQIVND (reference sequence). The CDR3 totals 16 residues. Study observations and caveats: For six donors, the dominant NKG2C+ clonotypes made up roughly 1.0-7.0% of their CD8+ T cells. HCMV specificity was not established for the expanded NKG2C+ T cell clones.

Scientists made TCR beta cDNA using 5'RACE template switching with UMIs. TCRdb re-called the 5' RACE reads and catalogs CDR3 proteins one per entry, DNA excluded. This sample contains around 110,000 distinct CDR3 sequences. On this clonotype itself: The target antigen is unknown.

Sequenced input: blood T cells: a sorted CD56 or NKG2C T cell subset, CD4+ or CD8+ T cells, or bulk PBMC T cells (not recorded which). The source is a woman aged 18 to 75 in good health. The J gene is TRBJ2-1, the V gene TRBV19; TCRdb outputs TRBD2, but without DNA this stays unchecked. CDR3: CASSMTVNRGRNEQFF.